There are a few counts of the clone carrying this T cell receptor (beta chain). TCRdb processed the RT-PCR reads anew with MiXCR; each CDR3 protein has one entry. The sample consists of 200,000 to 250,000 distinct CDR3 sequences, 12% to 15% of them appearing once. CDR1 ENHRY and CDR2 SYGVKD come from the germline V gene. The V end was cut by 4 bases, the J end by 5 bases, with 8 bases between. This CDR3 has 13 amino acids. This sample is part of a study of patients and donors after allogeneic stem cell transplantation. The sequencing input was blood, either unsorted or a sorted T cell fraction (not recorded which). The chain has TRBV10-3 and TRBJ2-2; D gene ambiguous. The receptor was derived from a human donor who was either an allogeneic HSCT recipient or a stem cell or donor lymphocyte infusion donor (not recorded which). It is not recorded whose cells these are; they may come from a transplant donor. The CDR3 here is CAISVMVTGELFF. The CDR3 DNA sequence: TGTGCCATCAGTGTAATGGTTACCGGGGAGCTGTTTTTT.